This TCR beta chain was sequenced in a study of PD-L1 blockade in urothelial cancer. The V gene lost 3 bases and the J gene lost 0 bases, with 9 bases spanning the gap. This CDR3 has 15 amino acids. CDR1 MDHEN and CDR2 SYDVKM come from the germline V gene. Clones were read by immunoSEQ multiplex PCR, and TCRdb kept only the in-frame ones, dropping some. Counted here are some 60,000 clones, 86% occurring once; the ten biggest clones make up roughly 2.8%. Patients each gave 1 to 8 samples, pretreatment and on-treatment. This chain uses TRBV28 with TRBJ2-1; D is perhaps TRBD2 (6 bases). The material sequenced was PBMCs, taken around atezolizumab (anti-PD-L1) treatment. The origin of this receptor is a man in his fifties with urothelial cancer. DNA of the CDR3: TGTGCCAGCAGTTTGCGGGGAAGCTCCTACAATGAGCAGTTCTTC. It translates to CASSLRGSSYNEQFF.